The 24 T cell receptor beta chains listed next were all sequenced from one sample in a study of blood T cell repertoires in COVID-19. The assay was immunoSEQ multiplex PCR, and TCRdb's table has in-frame clones only and misses some. The table includes about 250,000 clones, about 87% detected once. Input material: PBMCs or T cells enriched from blood (not recorded which). The receptors originated from a woman aged 45-59 years who had recovered from COVID-19.

The rearrangement joins TRBV11-2 to TRBJ2-5; D is unresolved. The length of the CDR3 is 13 residues. Trimming removed 3 bases at V and 5 bases at J, with 10 bases between. The V gene's germline CDR1 is SGHAT and CDR2 FQNNGV. Here the CDR3 reads CASSLSQMETQYF. The DNA of the CDR3 is TGTGCCAGCAGCTTGAGTCAAATGGAGACCCAGTACTTC.

This sequence joins TRBV6-2 or TRBV6-3 and TRBJ1-2; TRBD1 matches at 10 bases. V trimming: 6 bases; J trimming: 8 bases; junction bases outside the gene matches: 12. The CDR3 contains 15 residues. CDR1 and CDR2 from the germline V gene are MNHEY and SVGEGT. The CDR3 nucleotides are TGTGCCAGCAGCGGAGGGGGACAGGGGCTGAGAGGCTACACCTTC. Protein: CASSGGGQGLRGYTF.

This chain joins TRBV5-6 and TRBJ2-1, with 11 bases fitting TRBD2. The CDR3 spans 16 residues. Looked up from germline, CDR1 is SGHDT and CDR2 is YYEEEE. V gave up 5 bases and J gave up 6 bases; unmatched junction bases: 10. CDR3 DNA sequence: TGTGCCAGCAGTTCACGTCCGGGACTAGCGGTCAATGAGCAGTTCTTC. Translated, it gives CASSSRPGLAVNEQFF.

This sequence joins TRBV19 and TRBJ1-1; no clear D gene. Germline V lookup: CDR1 LNHDA, CDR2 SQIVND (reference sequence). The ends were cut back, 0 bases at V and 0 bases at J, with 17 bases in the middle. The CDR3 extends over 18 amino acids. CDR3: CASSIDLGKRDMNTEAFF. The CDR3 DNA is TGTGCCAGTAGTATAGATCTAGGTAAACGGGATATGAACACTGAAGCTTTCTTT.

The gene calls are TRBV28 and TRBJ2-7; 8 positions agree with TRBD2. V was clipped by 6 bases and J by 6 bases; unmatched bases: 7. Germline V CDR1 and CDR2: MDHEN, SYDVKM. The CDR3 contains 13 residues. The CDR3 loop reads CASSPGLAREQYF. In nucleotides, the CDR3 is TGTGCCAGCAGCCCTGGACTAGCACGCGAGCAGTACTTC.

The gene calls are TRBV28 and TRBJ1-3, with D possibly TRBD1 on 5 matching bases. The CDR3 has 18 amino acids. The V gene lost 3 bases and the J gene lost 0 bases, with 18 bases spanning the gap. Germline V gene data show CDR1 as MDHEN and CDR2 as SYDVKM. This CDR3 reads CASSFGGVWEGSGNTIYF. For the CDR3, the DNA is TGTGCCAGCAGTTTCGGGGGTGTTTGGGAGGGCTCTGGAAACACCATATATTTT.

V is TRBV10-3 and J is TRBJ2-1; TRBD2 agrees at 8 bases. The CDR3 has 20 residues. Trimming removed 8 bases from V and 0 bases from J; junction bases left unmatched: 21. Germline assignment: CDR1 ENHRY and CDR2 SYGVKD. CDR3 sequence reads: CAIHPTGVVPSGSSYNEQFF. CDR3 DNA sequence: TGTGCCATCCACCCCACCGGGGTCGTTCCGAGCGGGAGCTCCTACAATGAGCAGTTCTTC.

The chain employs TRBV7-8 and TRBJ2-1, with TRBD2 identical over 10 bases. The CDR3 sequence is 19 residues long. Per germline, CDR1 SGHVS and CDR2 FQNEAQ. The trim removed 0 bases at V and 9 bases at J, leaving 17 bases unmatched. CDR3 coding DNA: TGTGCCAGCAGCTTAGCGCTCCGTACCGGACTAGCGGAGCAGGTTGAGCAGTTCTTC. It codes for CASSLALRTGLAEQVEQFF. The full variable domain, in which reference TRBV7-8 and TRBJ2-1 provide the parts outside the CDR3, is GAGVSQSPRYKVAKRGQDVALRCDPISGHVSLFWYQQALGQGPEFLTYFQNEAQLDKSGLPSDRFFAERPEGSVSTLKIQRTQQEDSAVYLCASSLALRTGLAEQVEQFFGPGTRLTVL.

The CDR3 loop reads CAWQQTTDTQYF. CDR3 DNA: TGTGCCTGGCAACAGACCACAGATACGCAGTATTTT. The V gene is TRBV30, the J gene TRBJ2-3; D uncertain. Trimming stripped 5 bases from V and 2 bases from J, with 8 bases between. Germline CDR1 reads GTSNPN; CDR2 reads SVGIG (reference sequence). The CDR3 is made up of 12 amino acids.

The rearrangement links TRBV6-5 to TRBJ2-7, with 8 bases matching TRBD1. CDR3 length: 14 residues. Germline loops: CDR1 MNHEY, CDR2 SVGAGI. V shed 2 bases, J shed 3 bases, and the junction held 3 bases outside the gene matches. CDR3 residues: CASSYRTGFYEQYF. In nucleotides, the CDR3 is TGTGCCAGCAGTTACAGGACAGGGTTCTACGAGCAGTACTTC.

This clone was counted a few times. This chain connects TRBV28 to TRBJ1-6; 10 bases align to TRBD1. With V trimmed by 7 bases and J by 5 bases, 5 bases remained unmatched. The CDR3 loop spans 15 amino acids. Looked up from germline, CDR1 is MDHEN and CDR2 is SYDVKM. The CDR3 here is CASKKDRGDNSPLHF. The DNA of the CDR3 is TGTGCCAGCAAAAAGGACAGGGGGGATAATTCACCCCTCCACTTT.

The DNA for the CDR3 is TGTGCCAGCAGCACCCCAGGGAATAATTCACCCCTCCACTTT. Its protein product is CASSTPGNNSPLHF. The genes are TRBV6-5 and TRBJ1-6; perhaps TRBD1 as D (5 bases). V was pared by 6 bases and J by 5 bases, with 11 bases between. The length of the CDR3 is 14 residues. The germline V gene has CDR1 MNHEY and CDR2 SVGAGI.

Here the CDR3 DNA reads TGTGCCATCAGTGAGTCTCTAGCGAGTACCTACGAGCAGTACTTC. Residues: CAISESLASTYEQYF. This chain connects TRBV10-3 to TRBJ2-7; possibly TRBD2 for D (6 bases). The CDR3 extends over 15 amino acids. Between the trimmed V and J ends, which lost 0 bases and 2 bases, there was a span of 11 bases. Looked up from germline, CDR1 is ENHRY and CDR2 is SYGVKD.

This rearrangement joins TRBV28 to TRBJ1-3, with 7 bases fitting TRBD1. Losses at the gene ends were 4 bases for V and 2 bases for J; bases not matched to a gene: 11. CDR1 and CDR2 (germline): MDHEN, SYDVKM. This CDR3 has 17 residues. As DNA, the CDR3 is TGTGCCAGCAGTTCTAACCACGAAGACAGGGCTGGAAACACCATATATTTT. Its protein is CASSSNHEDRAGNTIYF. Full variable domain (remainder filled in from reference TRBV28 and TRBJ1-3): DVKVTQSSRYLVKRTGEKVFLECVQDMDHENMFWYRQDPGLGLRLIYFSYDVKMKEKGDIPEGYSVSREKKERFSLILESASTNQTSMYLCASSSNHEDRAGNTIYFGEGSWLTVV.

V gene TRBV10-3 combines with J gene TRBJ1-6; possibly TRBD1 for D (6 bases). V lost 5 bases, J lost 7 bases, and 6 bases lay in between. Germline-derived CDR1 and CDR2 are ENHRY and SYGVKD. This CDR3 has 12 amino acids. This CDR3 reads CAISTGNSPLHF. In nucleotides, the CDR3 is TGTGCCATCAGTACAGGGAATTCACCCCTCCACTTT.

The chain uses TRBV6-6 and TRBJ1-5; 7 nucleotides line up with TRBD1. Germline assignment: CDR1 MNHNY and CDR2 SVGAGI (reference sequence). The CDR3 spans 15 residues. With 7 bases clipped from V and 1 base from J, the junction kept 7 bases outside the gene matches. The DNA for the CDR3 is TGTGCCAGCATGGATAGACAGGGAAGCAATCAGCCCCAGCATTTT. It yields the protein CASMDRQGSNQPQHF.

The genes are TRBV19 and TRBJ2-1; a weak D match, TRBD2 (5 bases). CDR3 length: 15 residues. Between the trimmed V and J ends, which lost 5 bases and 6 bases, there was a span of 17 bases. Germline V gene data show CDR1 as LNHDA and CDR2 as SQIVND (reference sequence). The CDR3 DNA reads TGTGCCAGTAGTCCGGGCGGGTTGGGCTCCAATGAGCAGTTCTTC. The encoded protein is CASSPGGLGSNEQFF.

This clone was found a few times. The V call is TRBV6-2 or TRBV6-3, the J call TRBJ2-3, with 8 bases identical to TRBD2. This CDR3 contains 16 residues. Germline V gives CDR1 MNHEY, CDR2 SVGEGT. The trim removed 4 bases at V and 4 bases at J, leaving 10 bases unmatched. The CDR3 bases are TGTGCCAGCAGTTCTCCGGGACTAGGAGCTGCAGATACGCAGTATTTT. The encoded protein is CASSSPGLGAADTQYF.

In DNA, the CDR3 is TGTGCCAGCAGCCAAGACAAGAACACTGAAGCTTTCTTT. Translation: CASSQDKNTEAFF. The rearrangement joins TRBV4-2 to TRBJ1-1; no clear D gene. Per germline, CDR1 LGHNA and CDR2 YNFKEQ. V was shortened by 0 bases and J by 1 base, with 3 bases between the two germline ends. The CDR3 contains 13 residues.

The chain combines TRBV5-5 with TRBJ1-1; maybe TRBD1 (5 bases). This CDR3 region has 12 residues. Germline CDR1 reads SGHKS; CDR2 reads YYEKEE (reference sequence). V lost 4 bases to trimming and J lost 7 bases, with 11 bases between them. CDR3 sequence: CASSQTENEAFF. For the CDR3, the DNA is TGTGCCAGCAGCCAGACAGAGAATGAAGCTTTCTTT.

This clone was seen only once. This chain uses TRBV18 with TRBJ1-1; no firm D call. The CDR3 consists of 12 residues. Trimming took off 3 bases at V and 3 bases at J, with 5 bases between the two ends. The V gene's germline CDR1 is KGHSH and CDR2 LQKENI. CDR3 region: CASSPLDTEAFF. The DNA of the CDR3 is TGTGCCAGCTCACCCCTCGACACTGAAGCTTTCTTT.

This clone appeared a single time. Other DNA sequences in the same sample also yield this CDR3. The V and J genes are TRBV7-6 and TRBJ2-2; D remains ambiguous. This CDR3 is built from 15 residues. V lost 0 bases and J 4 bases, leaving 9 bases between the germline ends. The germline V gene encodes CDR1 SGHVS and CDR2 FNYEAQ. The CDR3 region is CASSLATGGTGELFF. DNA of the CDR3: TGTGCCAGCAGCTTAGCGACTGGTGGCACCGGGGAGCTGTTTTTT.

J is TRBJ2-7 and V is TRBV11-2, with D tentatively TRBD1 (5 bases). In germline, CDR1 is SGHAT, CDR2 FQNNGV. This CDR3 comprises 16 residues. The V end was cut by 1 base, the J end by 1 base, with 14 bases between. CDR3 sequence: CASSLGPRQQSYEQYF. The CDR3 coding sequence is TGTGCCAGCAGCTTAGGTCCCCGACAGCAGTCCTACGAGCAGTACTTC.

This clone has a handful of counts. This rearrangement joins TRBV10-3 to TRBJ1-2; D is undetermined. Germline V gene data show CDR1 as ENHRY and CDR2 as SYGVKD. The V and J ends lost 0 bases and 3 bases respectively, with 11 bases between them. This CDR3 region has 15 residues. Here the CDR3 reads CAISESKGEDYGYTF. CDR3 in DNA: TGTGCCATCAGTGAGTCGAAAGGAGAGGACTATGGCTACACCTTC.